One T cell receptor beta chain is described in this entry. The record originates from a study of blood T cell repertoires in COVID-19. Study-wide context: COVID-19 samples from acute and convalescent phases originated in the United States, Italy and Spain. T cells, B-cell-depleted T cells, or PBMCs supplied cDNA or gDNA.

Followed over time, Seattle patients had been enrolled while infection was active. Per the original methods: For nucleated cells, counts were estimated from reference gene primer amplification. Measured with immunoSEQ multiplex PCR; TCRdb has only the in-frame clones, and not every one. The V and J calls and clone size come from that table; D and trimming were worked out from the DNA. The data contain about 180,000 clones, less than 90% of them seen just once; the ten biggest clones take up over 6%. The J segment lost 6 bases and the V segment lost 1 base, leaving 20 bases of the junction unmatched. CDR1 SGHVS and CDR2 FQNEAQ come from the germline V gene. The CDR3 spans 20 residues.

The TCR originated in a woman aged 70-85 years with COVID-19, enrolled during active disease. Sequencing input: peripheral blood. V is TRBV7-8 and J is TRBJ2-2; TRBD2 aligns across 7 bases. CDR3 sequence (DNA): TGTGCCAGCAGCTTAGTGGGTTTCGGTGCGGCGGGAGTAGGACCCGGGGAGCTGTTTTTT. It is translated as CASSLVGFGAAGVGPGELFF. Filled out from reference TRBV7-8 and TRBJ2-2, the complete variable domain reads GAGVSQSPRYKVAKRGQDVALRCDPISGHVSLFWYQQALGQGPEFLTYFQNEAQLDKSGLPSDRFFAERPEGSVSTLKIQRTQQEDSAVYLCASSLVGFGAAGVGPGELFFGEGSRLTVL.